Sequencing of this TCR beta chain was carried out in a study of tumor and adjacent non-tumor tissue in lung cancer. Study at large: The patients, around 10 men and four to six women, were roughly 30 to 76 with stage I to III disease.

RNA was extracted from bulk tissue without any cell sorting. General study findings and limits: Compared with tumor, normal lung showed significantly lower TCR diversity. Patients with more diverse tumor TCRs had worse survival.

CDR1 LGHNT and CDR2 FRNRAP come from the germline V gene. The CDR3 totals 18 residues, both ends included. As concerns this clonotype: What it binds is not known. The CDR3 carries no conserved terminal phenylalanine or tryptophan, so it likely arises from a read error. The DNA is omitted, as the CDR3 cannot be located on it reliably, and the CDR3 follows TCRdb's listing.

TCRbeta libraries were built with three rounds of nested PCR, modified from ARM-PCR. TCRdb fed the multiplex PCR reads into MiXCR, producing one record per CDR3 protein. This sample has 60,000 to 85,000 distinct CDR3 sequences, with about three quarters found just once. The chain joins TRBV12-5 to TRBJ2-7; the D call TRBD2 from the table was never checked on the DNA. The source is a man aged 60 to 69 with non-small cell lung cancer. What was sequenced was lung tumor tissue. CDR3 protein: CASGLDKSGLAASYEQKL.